The TCR beta chain under discussion was sequenced for a study of blood T cell repertoires in COVID-19. Study-wide context: Samples came from the United States, Italy and Spain, spanning acute and convalescent COVID-19.

In the authors' workflow: Estimated nucleated cell counts came from reference gene primer amplification. Only in-frame clones appear in the TCRdb table, and some are missing; sequencing was by immunoSEQ multiplex PCR. The DNA was the basis for D and trimming; V, J and clone size are from that table. This sample has over 75,000 clones, with roughly 83% found just once. Germline trimming cut 5 bases from V and 9 bases from J; bases unmatched to any gene: 7. CDR3 length: 13 residues. CDR1 is SGHRS, CDR2 YFSETQ, per germline. This clone has just one count. The chain combines TRBV5-1 with TRBJ1-5, with 8 bases that match TRBD1. The sequenced sample consisted of peripheral blood. The receptor was derived from a woman older than 75 with active or convalescent COVID-19. DNA for the CDR3: TGCGCCAGCAGGACAGGGGAACACGGGCCCCAGCATTTT. Amino acid sequence: CASRTGEHGPQHF.